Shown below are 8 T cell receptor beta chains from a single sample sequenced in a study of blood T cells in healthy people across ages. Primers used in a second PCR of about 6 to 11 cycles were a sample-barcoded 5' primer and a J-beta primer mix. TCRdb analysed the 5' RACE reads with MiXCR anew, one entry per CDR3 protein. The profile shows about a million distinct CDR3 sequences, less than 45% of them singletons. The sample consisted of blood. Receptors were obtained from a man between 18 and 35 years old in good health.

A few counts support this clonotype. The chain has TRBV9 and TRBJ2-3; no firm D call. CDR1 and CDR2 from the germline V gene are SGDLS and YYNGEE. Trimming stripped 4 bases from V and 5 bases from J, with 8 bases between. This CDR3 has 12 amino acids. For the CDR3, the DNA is TGTGCCAGCAGCAAGGAACTAGATACGCAGTATTTT. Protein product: CASSKELDTQYF.

CDR3 nucleotides: TGTGCCATCAGTCCCCATAGCACAGATACGCAGTATTTT. Protein sequence: CAISPHSTDTQYF. The rearrangement links TRBV10-3 to TRBJ2-3; D not certain. Germline V CDR1 and CDR2: ENHRY, SYGVKD. This CDR3 contains 13 residues. The V end was cut by 5 bases, the J end by 0 bases, with 6 bases between.

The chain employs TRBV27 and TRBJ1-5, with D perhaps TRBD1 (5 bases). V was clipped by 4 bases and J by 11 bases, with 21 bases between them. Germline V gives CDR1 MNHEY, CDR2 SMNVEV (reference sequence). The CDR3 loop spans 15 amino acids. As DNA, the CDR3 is TGTGCCAGCAGTTCCCGGGACCGCCCCGGTTGGTCCCAGCATTTT. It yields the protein CASSSRDRPGWSQHF.

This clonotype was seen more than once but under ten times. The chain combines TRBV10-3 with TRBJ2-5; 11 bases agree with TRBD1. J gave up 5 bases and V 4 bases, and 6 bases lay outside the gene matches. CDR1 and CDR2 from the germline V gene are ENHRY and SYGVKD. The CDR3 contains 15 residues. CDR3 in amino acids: CAISGGTGGQETQYF. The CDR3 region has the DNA TGTGCCATCAGTGGTGGGACAGGGGGTCAGGAGACCCAGTACTTC.

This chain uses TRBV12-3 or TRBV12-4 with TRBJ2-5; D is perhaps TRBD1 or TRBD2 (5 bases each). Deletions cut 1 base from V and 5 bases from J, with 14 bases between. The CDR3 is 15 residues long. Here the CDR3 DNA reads TGTGCCAGCAGTTTAGGGGGACCGGCGGCGGAGACCCAGTACTTC. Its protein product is CASSLGGPAAETQYF.

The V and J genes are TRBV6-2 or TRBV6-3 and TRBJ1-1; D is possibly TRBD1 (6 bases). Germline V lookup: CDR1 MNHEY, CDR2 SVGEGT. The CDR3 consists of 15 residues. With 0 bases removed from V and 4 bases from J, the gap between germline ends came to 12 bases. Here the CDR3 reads CASSYSPGEGTEAFF. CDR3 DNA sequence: TGTGCCAGCAGTTACTCGCCAGGGGAGGGCACTGAAGCTTTCTTT.

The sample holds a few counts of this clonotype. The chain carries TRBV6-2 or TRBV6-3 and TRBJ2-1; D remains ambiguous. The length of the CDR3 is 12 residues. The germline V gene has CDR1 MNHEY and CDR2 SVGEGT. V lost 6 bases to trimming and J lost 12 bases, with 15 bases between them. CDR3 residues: CASSLRAPWQFF. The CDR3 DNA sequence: TGTGCCAGCAGCTTACGGGCCCCTTGGCAGTTCTTC.

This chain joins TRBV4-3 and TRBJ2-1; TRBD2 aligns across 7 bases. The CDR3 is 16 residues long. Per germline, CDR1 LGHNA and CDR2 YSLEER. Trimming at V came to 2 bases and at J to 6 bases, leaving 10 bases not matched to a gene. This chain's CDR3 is CASSQRWSGDCNEQFF. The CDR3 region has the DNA TGCGCCAGCAGCCAAAGGTGGAGCGGGGACTGCAATGAGCAGTTCTTC.